This TCR beta chain was sequenced in a study of control samples from healthy donors and cancer patients. Method: immunoSEQ multiplex PCR; TCRdb's copy keeps in-frame clones and lacks some. This table has approximately 170,000 clones, roughly 90% appearing once. The CDR3 contains 12 residues. CDR1 SGDLS and CDR2 YYNGEE come from the germline V gene. The V gene lost 0 bases and the J gene lost 7 bases, with 6 bases spanning the gap. Sequencing was done on a sample of blood. The TCR comes from a woman aged 45-65 years in good health. V and J are TRBV9 and TRBJ2-3; D uncertain. CDR3 protein: CASSVGINTQYF. CDR3 in DNA: TGTGCCAGCAGCGTAGGAATAAATACGCAGTATTTT.